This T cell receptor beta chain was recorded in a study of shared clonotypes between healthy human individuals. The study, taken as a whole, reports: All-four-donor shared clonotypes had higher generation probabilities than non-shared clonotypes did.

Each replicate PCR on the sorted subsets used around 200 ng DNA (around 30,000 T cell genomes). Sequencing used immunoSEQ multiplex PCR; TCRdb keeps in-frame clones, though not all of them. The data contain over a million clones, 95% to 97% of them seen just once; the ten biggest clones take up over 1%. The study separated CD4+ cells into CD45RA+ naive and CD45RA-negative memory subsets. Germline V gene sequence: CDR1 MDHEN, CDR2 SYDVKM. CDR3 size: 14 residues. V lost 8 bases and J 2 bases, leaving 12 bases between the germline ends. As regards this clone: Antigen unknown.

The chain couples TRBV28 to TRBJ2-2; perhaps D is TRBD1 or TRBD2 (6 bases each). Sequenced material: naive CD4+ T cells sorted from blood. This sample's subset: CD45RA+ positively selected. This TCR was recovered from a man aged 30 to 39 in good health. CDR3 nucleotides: TGTGCCAGCGGAGGGGACATAAACACCGGGGAGCTGTTTTTT. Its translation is CASGGDINTGELFF. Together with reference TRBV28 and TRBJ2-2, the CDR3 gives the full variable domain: DVKVTQSSRYLVKRTGEKVFLECVQDMDHENMFWYRQDPGLGLRLIYFSYDVKMKEKGDIPEGYSVSREKKERFSLILESASTNQTSMYLCASGGDINTGELFFGEGSRLTVL.